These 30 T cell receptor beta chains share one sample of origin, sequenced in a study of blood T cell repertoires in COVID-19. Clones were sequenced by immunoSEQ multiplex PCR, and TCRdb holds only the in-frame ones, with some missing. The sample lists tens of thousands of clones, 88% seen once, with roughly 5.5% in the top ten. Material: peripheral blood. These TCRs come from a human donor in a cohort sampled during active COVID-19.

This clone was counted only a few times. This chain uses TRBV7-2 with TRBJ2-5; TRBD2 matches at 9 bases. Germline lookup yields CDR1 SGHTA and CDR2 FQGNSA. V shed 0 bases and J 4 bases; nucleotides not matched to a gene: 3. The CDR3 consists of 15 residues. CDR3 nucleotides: TGTGCCAGCAGCTTAGCGCGGGGGGGCGGAGAGACCCAGTACTTC. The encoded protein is CASSLARGGGETQYF.

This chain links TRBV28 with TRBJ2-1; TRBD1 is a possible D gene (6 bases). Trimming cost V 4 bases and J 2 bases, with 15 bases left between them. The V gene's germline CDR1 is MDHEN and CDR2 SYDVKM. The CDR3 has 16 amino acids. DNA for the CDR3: TGTGCCAGCAGTTGGCTGGCCCGGGACACCTACAATGAGCAGTTCTTC. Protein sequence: CASSWLARDTYNEQFF. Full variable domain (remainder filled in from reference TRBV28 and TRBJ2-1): DVKVTQSSRYLVKRTGEKVFLECVQDMDHENMFWYRQDPGLGLRLIYFSYDVKMKEKGDIPEGYSVSREKKERFSLILESASTNQTSMYLCASSWLARDTYNEQFFGPGTRLTVL.

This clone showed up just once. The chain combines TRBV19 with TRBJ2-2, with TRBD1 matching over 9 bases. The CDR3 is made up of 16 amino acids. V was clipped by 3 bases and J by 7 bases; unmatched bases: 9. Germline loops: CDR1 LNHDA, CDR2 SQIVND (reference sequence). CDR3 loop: CASSIKGQGRIGELFF. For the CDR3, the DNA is TGTGCCAGTAGTATCAAAGGACAGGGGCGGATCGGGGAGCTGTTTTTT.

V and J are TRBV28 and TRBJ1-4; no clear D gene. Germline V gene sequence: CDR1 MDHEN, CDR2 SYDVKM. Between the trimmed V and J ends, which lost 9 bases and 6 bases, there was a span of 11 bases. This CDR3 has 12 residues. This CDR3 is CASSVLDEKLFF. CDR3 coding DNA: TGTGCCAGTTCGGTTTTGGATGAAAAACTGTTTTTT.

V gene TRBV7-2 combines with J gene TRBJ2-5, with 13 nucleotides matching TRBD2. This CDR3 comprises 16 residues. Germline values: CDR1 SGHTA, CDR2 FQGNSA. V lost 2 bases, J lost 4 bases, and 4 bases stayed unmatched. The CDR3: CASSLRTSGSLETQYF. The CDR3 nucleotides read TGTGCCAGCAGCTTAAGGACTAGCGGGAGTTTAGAGACCCAGTACTTC. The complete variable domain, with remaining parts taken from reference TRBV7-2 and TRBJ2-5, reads GAGVSQSPSNKVTEKGKDVELRCDPISGHTALYWYRQSLGQGLEFLIYFQGNSAPDKSGLPSDRFSAERTGGSVSTLTIQRTQQEDSAVYLCASSLRTSGSLETQYFGPGTRLLVL.

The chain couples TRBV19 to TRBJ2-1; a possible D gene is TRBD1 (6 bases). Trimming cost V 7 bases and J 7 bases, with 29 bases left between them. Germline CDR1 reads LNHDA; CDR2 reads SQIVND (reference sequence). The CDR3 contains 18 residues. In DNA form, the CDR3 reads TGTGCCAGTACGTCATATCGTCAAGGCAGGGGATTGGGTAATGAGCAGTTCTTC. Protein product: CASTSYRQGRGLGNEQFF.

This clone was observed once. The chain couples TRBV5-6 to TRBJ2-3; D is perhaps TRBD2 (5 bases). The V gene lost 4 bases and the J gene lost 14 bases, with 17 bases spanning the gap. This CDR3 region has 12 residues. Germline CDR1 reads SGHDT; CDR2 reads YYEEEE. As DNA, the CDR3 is TGTGCCAGCAGCGGGATAGGAGCCGAGGGGTATTTT. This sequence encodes CASSGIGAEGYF.

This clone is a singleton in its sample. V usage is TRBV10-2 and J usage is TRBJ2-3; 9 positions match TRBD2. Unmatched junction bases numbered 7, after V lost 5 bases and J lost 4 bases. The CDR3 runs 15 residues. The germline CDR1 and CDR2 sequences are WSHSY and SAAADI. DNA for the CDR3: TGCGCCAGCAGTATAGCGGGAGACAGAGCAGATACGCAGTATTTT. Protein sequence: CASSIAGDRADTQYF.

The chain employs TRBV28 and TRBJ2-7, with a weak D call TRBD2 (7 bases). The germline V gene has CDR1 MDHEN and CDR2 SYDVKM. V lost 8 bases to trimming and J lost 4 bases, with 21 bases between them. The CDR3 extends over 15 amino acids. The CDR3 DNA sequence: TGTGCCAGCGACTTGAAGGGGGGGCCTCGGTACGAGCAGTACTTC. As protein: CASDLKGGPRYEQYF.

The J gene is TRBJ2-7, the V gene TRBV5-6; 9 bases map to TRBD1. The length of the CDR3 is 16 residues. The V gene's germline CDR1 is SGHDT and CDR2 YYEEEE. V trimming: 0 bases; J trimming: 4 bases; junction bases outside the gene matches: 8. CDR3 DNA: TGTGCCAGCAGCTTGGTGGTGGACAGGGGAGGTTACGAGCAGTACTTC. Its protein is CASSLVVDRGGYEQYF.

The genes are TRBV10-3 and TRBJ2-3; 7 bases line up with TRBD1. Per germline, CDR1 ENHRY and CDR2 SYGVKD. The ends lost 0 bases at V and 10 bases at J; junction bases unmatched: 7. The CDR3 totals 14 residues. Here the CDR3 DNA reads TGTGCCATCAGTGAGTCGGTGACAGGGATTCCGCAGTATTTT. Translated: CAISESVTGIPQYF.

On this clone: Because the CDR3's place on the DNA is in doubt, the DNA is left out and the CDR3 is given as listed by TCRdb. This chain's CDR3 is CASVWASGSTDTQYF. The chain employs TRBV21-1 and TRBJ2-3; the table's D call, TRBD2, was not checked against the DNA. TRBV21-1 is noted as a pseudogene. Termini included, the CDR3 measures 15 amino acids.

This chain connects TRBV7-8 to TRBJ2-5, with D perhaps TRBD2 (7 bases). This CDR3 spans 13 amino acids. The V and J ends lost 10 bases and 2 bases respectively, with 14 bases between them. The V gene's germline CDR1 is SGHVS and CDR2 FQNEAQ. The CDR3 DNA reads TGTGCCATAGGGGGAGGGCCACAAGAGACCCAGTACTTC. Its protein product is CAIGGGPQETQYF. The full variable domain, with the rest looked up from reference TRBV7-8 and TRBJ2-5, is GAGVSQSPRYKVAKRGQDVALRCDPISGHVSLFWYQQALGQGPEFLTYFQNEAQLDKSGLPSDRFFAERPEGSVSTLKIQRTQQEDSAVYLCAIGGGPQETQYFGPGTRLLVL.

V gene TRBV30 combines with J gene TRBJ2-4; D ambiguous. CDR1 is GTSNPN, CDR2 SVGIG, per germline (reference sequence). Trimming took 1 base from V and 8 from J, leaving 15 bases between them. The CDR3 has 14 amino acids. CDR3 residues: CAWSEQTGRDIQYF. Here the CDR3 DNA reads TGTGCCTGGAGTGAGCAAACCGGTCGGGACATTCAGTACTTC.

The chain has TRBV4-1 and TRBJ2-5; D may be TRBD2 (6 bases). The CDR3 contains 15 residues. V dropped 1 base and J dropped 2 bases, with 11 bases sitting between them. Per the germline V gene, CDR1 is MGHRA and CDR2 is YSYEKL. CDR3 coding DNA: TGCGCCAGCAGCCAAGCGGGAGCGGGTCAAGAGACCCAGTACTTC. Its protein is CASSQAGAGQETQYF.

This CDR3 is CASSLDLAYEQYF. The CDR3 nucleotides read TGTGCCAGCAGCTTAGATTTGGCATACGAGCAGTACTTC. The chain employs TRBV7-7 and TRBJ2-7; D remains unclear. The CDR3 length is 13 residues. V lost 1 base and J lost 4, with 8 bases in between. Germline V gives CDR1 SSHAT, CDR2 FNYEAQ (reference sequence).

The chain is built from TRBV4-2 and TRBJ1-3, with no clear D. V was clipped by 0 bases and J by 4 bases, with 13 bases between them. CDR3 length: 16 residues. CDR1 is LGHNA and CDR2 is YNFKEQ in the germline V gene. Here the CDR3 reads CASSQDWEAAGNTIYF. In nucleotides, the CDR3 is TGTGCCAGCAGCCAAGATTGGGAAGCGGCCGGAAACACCATATATTTT.

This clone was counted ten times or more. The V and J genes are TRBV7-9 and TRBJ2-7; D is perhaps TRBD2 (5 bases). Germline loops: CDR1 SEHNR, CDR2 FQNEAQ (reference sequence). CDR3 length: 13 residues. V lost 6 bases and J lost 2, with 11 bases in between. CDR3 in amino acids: CASSEGLPYEQYF. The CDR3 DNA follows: TGTGCCAGCAGTGAGGGCCTACCCTACGAGCAGTACTTC.

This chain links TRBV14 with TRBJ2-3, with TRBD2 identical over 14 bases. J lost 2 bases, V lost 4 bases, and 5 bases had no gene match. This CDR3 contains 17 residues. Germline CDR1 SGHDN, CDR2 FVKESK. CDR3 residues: CASSLGLAGGSTDTQYF. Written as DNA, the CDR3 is TGTGCCAGCAGCCTCGGACTAGCGGGAGGATCCACAGATACGCAGTATTTT. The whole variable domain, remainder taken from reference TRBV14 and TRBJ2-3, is EAGVTQFPSHSVIEKGQTVTLRCDPISGHDNLYWYRRVMGKEIKFLLHFVKESKQDESGMPNNRFLAERTGGTYSTLKVQPAELEDSGVYFCASSLGLAGGSTDTQYFGPGTRLTVL.

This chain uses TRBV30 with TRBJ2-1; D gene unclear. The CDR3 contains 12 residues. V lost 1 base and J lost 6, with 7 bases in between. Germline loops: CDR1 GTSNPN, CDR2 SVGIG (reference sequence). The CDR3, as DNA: TGTGCCTGGAGTGGGCAGTTCAATGAGCAGTTCTTC. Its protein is CAWSGQFNEQFF.

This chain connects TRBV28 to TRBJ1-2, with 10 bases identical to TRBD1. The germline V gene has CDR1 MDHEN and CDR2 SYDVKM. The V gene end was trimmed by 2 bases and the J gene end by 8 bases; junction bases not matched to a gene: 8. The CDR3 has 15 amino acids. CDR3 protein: CASSLSGTGALGYTF. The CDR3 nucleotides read TGTGCCAGCAGTTTAAGCGGGACAGGGGCTCTGGGCTACACCTTC.

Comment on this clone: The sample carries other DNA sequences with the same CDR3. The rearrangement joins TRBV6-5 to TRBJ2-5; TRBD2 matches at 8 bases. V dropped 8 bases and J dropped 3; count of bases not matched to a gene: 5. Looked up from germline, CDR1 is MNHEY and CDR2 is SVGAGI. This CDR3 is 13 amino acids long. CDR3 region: CASSTSGEETQYF. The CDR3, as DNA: TGTGCCAGCTCTACTAGCGGAGAAGAGACCCAGTACTTC.

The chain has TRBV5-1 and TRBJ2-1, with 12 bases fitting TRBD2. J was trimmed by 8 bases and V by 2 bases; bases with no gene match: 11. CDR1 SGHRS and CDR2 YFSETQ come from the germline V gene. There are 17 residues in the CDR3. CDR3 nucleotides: TGCGCCAGCAGCTTACTCACGACTAGCGGGAGAGGCGATGAGCAGTTCTTC. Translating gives CASSLLTTSGRGDEQFF.

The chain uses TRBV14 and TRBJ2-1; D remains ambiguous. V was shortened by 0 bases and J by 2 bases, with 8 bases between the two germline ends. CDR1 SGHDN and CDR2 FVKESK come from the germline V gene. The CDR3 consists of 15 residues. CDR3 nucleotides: TGTGCCAGCAGCCAAGATGCCTGGCCCTACAATGAGCAGTTCTTC. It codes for CASSQDAWPYNEQFF. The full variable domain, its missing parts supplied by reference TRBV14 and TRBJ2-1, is EAGVTQFPSHSVIEKGQTVTLRCDPISGHDNLYWYRRVMGKEIKFLLHFVKESKQDESGMPNNRFLAERTGGTYSTLKVQPAELEDSGVYFCASSQDAWPYNEQFFGPGTRLTVL.

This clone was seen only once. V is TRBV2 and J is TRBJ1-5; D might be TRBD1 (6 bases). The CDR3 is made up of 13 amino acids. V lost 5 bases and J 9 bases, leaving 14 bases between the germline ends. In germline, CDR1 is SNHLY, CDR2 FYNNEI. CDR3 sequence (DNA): TGTGCCAGCAGTCGGGACATCGGCGGGCCCCAGCATTTT. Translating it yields CASSRDIGGPQHF.

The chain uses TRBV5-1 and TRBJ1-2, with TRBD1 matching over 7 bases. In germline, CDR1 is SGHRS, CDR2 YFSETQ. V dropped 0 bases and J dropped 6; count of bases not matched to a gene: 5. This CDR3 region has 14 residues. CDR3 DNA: TGCGCCAGCAGCTTGGATACAGGGGAGAATGGCTACACCTTC. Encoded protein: CASSLDTGENGYTF. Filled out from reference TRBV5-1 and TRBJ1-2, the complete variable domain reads KAGVTQTPRYLIKTRGQQVTLSCSPISGHRSVSWYQQTPGQGLQFLFEYFSETQRNKGNFPGRFSGRQFSNSRSEMNVSTLELGDSALYLCASSLDTGENGYTFGSGTRLTVV.

The CDR3 sequence: CASKEGVNTEAFF. CDR3 in DNA: TGTGCCAGCAAGGAAGGGGTGAACACTGAAGCTTTCTTT. J is TRBJ1-1 and V is TRBV12-3 or TRBV12-4; maybe TRBD1 (5 bases). This CDR3 is 13 amino acids long. V lost 7 bases, J lost 0 bases, and 9 bases lay in between.

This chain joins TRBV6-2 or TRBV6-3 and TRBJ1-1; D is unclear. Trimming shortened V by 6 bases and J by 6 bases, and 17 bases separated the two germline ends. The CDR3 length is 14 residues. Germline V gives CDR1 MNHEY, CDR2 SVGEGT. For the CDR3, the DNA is TGTGCCAGCAGCCATCCCGGGGATCGGGCTGAAGCTTTCTTT. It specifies CASSHPGDRAEAFF.

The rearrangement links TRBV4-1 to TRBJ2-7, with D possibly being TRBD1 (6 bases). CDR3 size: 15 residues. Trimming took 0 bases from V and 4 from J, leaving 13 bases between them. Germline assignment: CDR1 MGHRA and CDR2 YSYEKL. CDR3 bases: TGCGCCAGCAGCCAAGAACAGGGCCCCGGATACGAGCAGTACTTC. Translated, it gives CASSQEQGPGYEQYF.

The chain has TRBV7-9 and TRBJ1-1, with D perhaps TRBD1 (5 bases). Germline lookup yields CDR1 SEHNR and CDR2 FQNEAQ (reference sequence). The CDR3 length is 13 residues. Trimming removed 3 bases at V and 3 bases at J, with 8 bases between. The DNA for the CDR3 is TGTGCCAGCAGCTTCGCCAGGGACACTGAAGCTTTCTTT. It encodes CASSFARDTEAFF. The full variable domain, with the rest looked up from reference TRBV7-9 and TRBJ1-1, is DTGVSQNPRHKITKRGQNVTFRCDPISEHNRLYWYRQTLGQGPEFLTYFQNEAQLEKSRLLSDRFSAERPKGSFSTLEIQRTEQGDSAMYLCASSFARDTEAFFGQGTRLTVV.